Below are 18 T cell receptor beta chains sequenced from a single sample in a study of cytomegalovirus exposure and HLA in healthy donors. Primers for the PCR totalled 60 Vbeta and 13 Jbeta. Some clones are missing from TCRdb's copy, which holds only in-frame ones; the method was immunoSEQ multiplex PCR. The data contain tens of thousands of clones, around three quarters of them seen just once; the ten biggest clones take up under 6.5%. The specimen sequenced was PBMCs. The origin of the receptors is a middle-aged man in good health and CMV-seronegative.

This sequence joins TRBV5-5 and TRBJ2-7, with 9 bases that match TRBD1. CDR1 is SGHKS and CDR2 is YYEKEE in the germline V gene (reference sequence). V shed 5 bases, J shed 4 bases, and the junction held 4 bases outside the gene matches. The CDR3 extends over 13 amino acids. Here the CDR3 reads CASSGTGRYEQYF. DNA for the CDR3: TGTGCCAGCAGTGGGACAGGGCGATACGAGCAGTACTTC.

The V call is TRBV10-3, the J call TRBJ2-7, with a tentative D call TRBD1 (5 bases). The germline gives CDR1 ENHRY, CDR2 SYGVKD. Trimming took 0 bases from V and 5 from J, leaving 14 bases between them. The CDR3 extends over 15 amino acids. Here the CDR3 DNA reads TGTGCCATCAGTGAGTCTACAGGCTTGCAGAACGAGCAGTACTTC. Encoded protein: CAISESTGLQNEQYF.

The chain carries TRBV10-2 and TRBJ2-7; perhaps TRBD1 as D (6 bases). CDR3 length equals 14 residues. Germline assignment: CDR1 WSHSY and CDR2 SAAADI. Trimming took 5 bases from V and 1 from J, leaving 12 bases between them. The CDR3 DNA is TGCGCCAGCAGTTCGGACAGTTTATCCTACGAGCAGTACTTC. Its protein product is CASSSDSLSYEQYF.

The rearrangement uses TRBV5-4 and TRBJ1-6, with D unclear. The CDR3 is 17 residues long. V gave up 0 bases and J gave up 0 bases, with 10 bases separating them. Looked up from germline, CDR1 is SGHNT and CDR2 is YYREEE (reference sequence). Here the CDR3 reads CASSLGAVSSYNSPLHF. The DNA of the CDR3 is TGTGCCAGCAGCTTGGGGGCTGTGAGCTCCTATAATTCACCCCTCCACTTT.

The chain has TRBV18 and TRBJ1-1; no firm D call. CDR1 is KGHSH and CDR2 is LQKENI in the germline V gene. Deletions cut 1 base from V and 2 bases from J, with 11 bases between. The CDR3 runs 15 residues. The CDR3 protein is CASSPRRTGNTEAFF. The CDR3 region has the DNA TGTGCCAGCTCACCACGACGGACGGGAAACACTGAAGCTTTCTTT. Looking up the rest from reference TRBV18 and TRBJ1-1 gives the full variable domain: NAGVMQNPRHLVRRRGQEARLRCSPMKGHSHVYWYRQLPEEGLKFMVYLQKENIIDESGMPKERFSAEFPKEGPSILRIQQVVRGDSAAYFCASSPRRTGNTEAFFGQGTRLTVV.

The chain uses TRBV11-2 and TRBJ2-7, with 11 bases aligning to TRBD1. From germline, CDR1 is SGHAT and CDR2 FQNNGV. The V gene end was trimmed by 5 bases and the J gene end by 5 bases; junction bases not matched to a gene: 8. There are 15 residues in the CDR3. As DNA, the CDR3 is TGTGCCAGCAGCACAGGCGGGACAGGGGGTCACGAGCAGTACTTC. Amino acids: CASSTGGTGGHEQYF. Variable domain in full (rest from reference TRBV11-2 and TRBJ2-7): EAGVAQSPRYKIIEKRQSVAFWCNPISGHATLYWYQQILGQGPKLLIQFQNNGVVDDSQLPKDRFSAERLKGVDSTLKIQPAKLEDSAVYLCASSTGGTGGHEQYFGPGTRLTVT.

The rearrangement uses TRBV29-1 and TRBJ1-3; the D is unclear. Germline V gene lookup returns CDR1 SQVTM and CDR2 ANQGSEA. This CDR3 has 13 amino acids. Trimming removed 4 bases from V and 7 bases from J, with 14 bases in between. The CDR3, as DNA: TGCAGCGTTGGAGGAGGAGTCGTCAACACCATATATTTT. This translates into CSVGGGVVNTIYF.

The V gene is TRBV2, the J gene TRBJ2-2, with 8 positions matching TRBD2. The length of the CDR3 is 12 residues. V gave up 5 bases and J gave up 11 bases; unmatched junction bases: 4. Germline loops: CDR1 SNHLY, CDR2 FYNNEI. CDR3 residues: CASSISGGELFF. The DNA of the CDR3 is TGTGCCAGCAGTATCAGCGGGGGTGAGCTGTTTTTT.

The chain joins TRBV2 to TRBJ2-3, with D possibly matching TRBD1 (6 bases). The V and J ends lost 6 bases and 0 bases respectively, with 25 bases between them. CDR1 is SNHLY, CDR2 FYNNEI, per germline. The CDR3 totals 19 residues. CDR3 region: CASSVNTGPTDTSTDTQYF. CDR3 DNA sequence: TGTGCCAGCAGCGTCAATACAGGGCCCACCGACACTAGCACAGATACGCAGTATTTT.

This rearrangement joins TRBV28 to TRBJ2-7; D unresolved. Trimming took off 6 bases at V and 2 bases at J, with 8 bases between the two ends. The germline V gene encodes CDR1 MDHEN and CDR2 SYDVKM. This CDR3 spans 12 amino acids. The CDR3: CASSPPAYEQYF. The DNA of the CDR3 is TGTGCCAGCAGCCCCCCGGCCTACGAGCAGTACTTC.

The table lists this clone with a few counts. V usage is TRBV30 and J usage is TRBJ2-1, with TRBD2 matching over 9 bases. This CDR3 is 13 amino acids long. V trimming: 4 bases; J trimming: 10 bases; junction bases outside the gene matches: 8. Looked up from germline, CDR1 is GTSNPN and CDR2 is SVGIG (reference sequence). The CDR3 DNA sequence: TGTGCCTGGACTAGCGGGGCCCCTAGGGAGCAGTTCTTC. This codes for CAWTSGAPREQFF.

V gene TRBV30 combines with J gene TRBJ2-4; possibly TRBD1 for D (6 bases). Germline assignment: CDR1 GTSNPN and CDR2 SVGIG (reference sequence). Trimming removed 4 bases from V and 2 bases from J, with 18 bases in between. The CDR3 covers 16 residues. For the CDR3, the DNA is TGTGCCTGGACACCGGGACACACGCTGACCAAAAACATTCAGTACTTC. Its protein product is CAWTPGHTLTKNIQYF.

The V and J genes are TRBV30 and TRBJ1-2; 7 bases match TRBD1. Germline V gives CDR1 GTSNPN, CDR2 SVGIG (reference sequence). Losses at the gene ends were 0 bases for V and 2 bases for J; bases not matched to a gene: 6. This CDR3 contains 15 residues. Here the CDR3 DNA reads TGTGCCTGGAGTGTAAGGGAGACAGGGAACTATGGCTACACCTTC. Translation: CAWSVRETGNYGYTF.

The chain recombines TRBV27 with TRBJ1-3; possible D gene TRBD1, 5 bases. V was clipped by 3 bases and J by 9 bases, with 9 bases between them. Germline V gene sequence: CDR1 MNHEY, CDR2 SMNVEV (reference sequence). CDR3 size: 12 residues. The CDR3 DNA is TGTGCCAGCAGTTTCAGGGTACGCACCATATATTTT. Its protein is CASSFRVRTIYF.

This clone came up once. The chain links TRBV29-1 to TRBJ1-2; TRBD1 agrees at 7 bases. V shed 6 bases and J 6 bases; nucleotides not matched to a gene: 13. Germline V gene sequence: CDR1 SQVTM, CDR2 ANQGSEA. This CDR3 has 14 residues. CDR3 sequence (DNA): TGCAGCGTAGACCCGACAGGGCCGGTAAATGGCTACACCTTC. It yields the protein CSVDPTGPVNGYTF.

V and J are TRBV6-1 and TRBJ1-2, with unresolved D. Germline-derived CDR1 and CDR2 are MNHNS and SASEGT. This CDR3 contains 12 residues. Trimming pared 8 bases from V and 5 bases from J, leaving 12 bases between. CDR3 bases: TGTGCCAGCCAGCGGAAACAATATGGCTACACCTTC. Its translation is CASQRKQYGYTF.

The chain couples TRBV11-2 to TRBJ2-1, with TRBD2 identical over 13 bases. In germline, CDR1 is SGHAT, CDR2 FQNNGV. The CDR3 runs to 14 residues. V was pared by 5 bases and J by 8 bases, with 3 bases of the junction left unmatched. CDR3 nucleotide sequence: TGTGCCAGCAGCCCCGGACTAGCGGGAGATGAGCAGTTCTTC. Its protein is CASSPGLAGDEQFF. The full variable domain, rest sourced from reference TRBV11-2 and TRBJ2-1, is EAGVAQSPRYKIIEKRQSVAFWCNPISGHATLYWYQQILGQGPKLLIQFQNNGVVDDSQLPKDRFSAERLKGVDSTLKIQPAKLEDSAVYLCASSPGLAGDEQFFGPGTRLTVL.

V and J are TRBV2 and TRBJ2-7; 12 bases are a match to TRBD1. V gave up 11 bases and J gave up 0 bases; unmatched junction bases: 17. CDR1 is SNHLY and CDR2 is FYNNEI in the germline V gene. This CDR3 contains 18 residues. Here the CDR3 reads CAGQTGTGGNFASYEQYF. CDR3 nucleotides: TGTGCCGGACAAACCGGGACAGGGGGCAACTTTGCCTCCTACGAGCAGTACTTC.